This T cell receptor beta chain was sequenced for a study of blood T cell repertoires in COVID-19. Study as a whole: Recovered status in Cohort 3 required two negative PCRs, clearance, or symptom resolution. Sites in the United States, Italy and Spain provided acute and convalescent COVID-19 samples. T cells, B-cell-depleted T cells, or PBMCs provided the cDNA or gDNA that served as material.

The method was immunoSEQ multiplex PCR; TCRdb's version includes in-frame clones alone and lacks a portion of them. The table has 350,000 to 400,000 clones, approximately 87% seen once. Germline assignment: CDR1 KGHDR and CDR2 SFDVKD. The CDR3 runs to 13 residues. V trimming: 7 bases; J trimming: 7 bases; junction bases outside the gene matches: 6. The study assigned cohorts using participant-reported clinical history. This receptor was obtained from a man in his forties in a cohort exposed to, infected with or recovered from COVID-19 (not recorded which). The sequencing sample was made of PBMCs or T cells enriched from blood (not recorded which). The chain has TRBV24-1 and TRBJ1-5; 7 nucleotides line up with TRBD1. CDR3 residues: CATREGALQPQHF. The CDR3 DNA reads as TGTGCCACCAGAGAGGGGGCTCTGCAGCCCCAGCATTTT.